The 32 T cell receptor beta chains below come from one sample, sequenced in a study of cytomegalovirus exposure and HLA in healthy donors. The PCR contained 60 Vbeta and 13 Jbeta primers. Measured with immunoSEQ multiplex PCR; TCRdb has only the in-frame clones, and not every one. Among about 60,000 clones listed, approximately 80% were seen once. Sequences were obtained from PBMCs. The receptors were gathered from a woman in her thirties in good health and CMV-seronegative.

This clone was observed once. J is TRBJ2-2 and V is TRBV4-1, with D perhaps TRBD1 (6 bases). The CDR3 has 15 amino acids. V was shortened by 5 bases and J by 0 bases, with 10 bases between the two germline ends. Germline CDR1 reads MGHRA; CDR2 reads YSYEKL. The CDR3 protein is CASSERQANTGELFF. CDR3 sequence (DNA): TGCGCCAGCAGCGAACGACAGGCGAACACCGGGGAGCTGTTTTTT.

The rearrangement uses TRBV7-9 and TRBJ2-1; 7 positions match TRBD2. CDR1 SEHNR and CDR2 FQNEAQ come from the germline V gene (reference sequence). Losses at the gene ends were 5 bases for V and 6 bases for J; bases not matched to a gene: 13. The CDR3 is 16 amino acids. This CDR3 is CASSPIGRESGNEQFF. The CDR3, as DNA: TGTGCCAGCAGCCCCATTGGGAGGGAATCGGGCAATGAGCAGTTCTTC.

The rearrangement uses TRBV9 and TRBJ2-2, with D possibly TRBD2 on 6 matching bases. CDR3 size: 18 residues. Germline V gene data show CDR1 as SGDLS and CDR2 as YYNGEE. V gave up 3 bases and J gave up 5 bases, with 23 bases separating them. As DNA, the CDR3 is TGTGCCAGCAGCGACTCCATAAGGGGCGGGGATCGAACCGGGGAGCTGTTTTTT. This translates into CASSDSIRGGDRTGELFF.

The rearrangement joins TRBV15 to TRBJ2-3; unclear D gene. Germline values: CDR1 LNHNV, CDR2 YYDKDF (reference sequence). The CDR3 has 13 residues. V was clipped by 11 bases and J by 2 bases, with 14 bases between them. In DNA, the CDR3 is TGTGCCTTCTCCCTGGCTTACACAGATACGCAGTATTTT. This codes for CAFSLAYTDTQYF.

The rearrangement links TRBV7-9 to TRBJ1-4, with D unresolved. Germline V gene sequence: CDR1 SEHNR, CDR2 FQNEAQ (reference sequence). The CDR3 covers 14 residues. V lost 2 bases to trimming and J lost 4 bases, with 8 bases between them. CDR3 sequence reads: CASSLTRDNEKLFF. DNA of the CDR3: TGTGCCAGCAGCTTAACGCGGGATAATGAAAAACTGTTTTTT.

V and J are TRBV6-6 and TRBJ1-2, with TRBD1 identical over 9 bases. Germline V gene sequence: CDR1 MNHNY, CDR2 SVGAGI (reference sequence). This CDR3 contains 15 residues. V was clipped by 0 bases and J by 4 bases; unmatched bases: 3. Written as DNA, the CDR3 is TGTGCCAGCAGTTACTCAGGGACAGGGACCTATGGCTACACCTTC. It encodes CASSYSGTGTYGYTF.

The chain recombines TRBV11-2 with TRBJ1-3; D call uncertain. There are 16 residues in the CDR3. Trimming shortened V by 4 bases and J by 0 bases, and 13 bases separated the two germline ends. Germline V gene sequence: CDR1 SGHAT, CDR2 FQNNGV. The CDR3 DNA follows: TGTGCCAGCAGCTCTCGCGTCTCCTCCTCTGGAAACACCATATATTTT. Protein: CASSSRVSSSGNTIYF.

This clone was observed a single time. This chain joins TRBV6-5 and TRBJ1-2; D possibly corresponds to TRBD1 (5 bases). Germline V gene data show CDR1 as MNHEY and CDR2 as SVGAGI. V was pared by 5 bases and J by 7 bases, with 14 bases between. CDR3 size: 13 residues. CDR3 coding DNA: TGTGCCAGCAGTCTAGGGGTGACGGGTGGCTACACCTTC. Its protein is CASSLGVTGGYTF.

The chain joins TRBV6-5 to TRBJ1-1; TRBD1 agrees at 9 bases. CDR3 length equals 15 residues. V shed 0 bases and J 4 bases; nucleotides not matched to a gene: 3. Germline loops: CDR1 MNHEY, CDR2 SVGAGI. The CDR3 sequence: CASSYSGQGSTEAFF. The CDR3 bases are TGTGCCAGCAGTTACTCAGGACAGGGGAGCACTGAAGCTTTCTTT.

The CDR3 loop is CASSWRSGDEKLFF. CDR3 bases: TGTGCCAGCAGCTGGAGGTCCGGTGATGAAAAACTGTTTTTT. This chain joins TRBV5-6 and TRBJ1-4; no clear D gene. The CDR3 spans 14 residues. The germline gives CDR1 SGHDT, CDR2 YYEEEE. The ends were cut back, 3 bases at V and 6 bases at J, with 12 bases in the middle.

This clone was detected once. CDR3 region: CASSPPTGAQEQFF. The CDR3 DNA reads as TGTGCCAGCTCACCACCGACAGGGGCTCAGGAGCAGTTCTTC. The chain joins TRBV18 to TRBJ2-1, with 8 bases lining up with TRBD1. The germline V gene has CDR1 KGHSH and CDR2 LQKENI. The length of the CDR3 is 14 residues. The trim removed 0 bases at V and 10 bases at J, leaving 5 bases unmatched.

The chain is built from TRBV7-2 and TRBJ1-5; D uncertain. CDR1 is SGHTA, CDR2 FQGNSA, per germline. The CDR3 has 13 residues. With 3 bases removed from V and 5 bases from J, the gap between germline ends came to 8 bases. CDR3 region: CASSFLEDQPQHF. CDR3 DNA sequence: TGTGCCAGCAGCTTTCTGGAGGATCAGCCCCAGCATTTT.

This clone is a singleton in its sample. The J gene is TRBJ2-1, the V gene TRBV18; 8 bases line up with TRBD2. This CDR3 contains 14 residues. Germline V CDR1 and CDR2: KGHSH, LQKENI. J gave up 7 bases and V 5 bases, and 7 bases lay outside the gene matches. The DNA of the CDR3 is TGTGCCAGCTCAGTAGCGGGGATTTCGAATGAGCAGTTCTTC. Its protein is CASSVAGISNEQFF.

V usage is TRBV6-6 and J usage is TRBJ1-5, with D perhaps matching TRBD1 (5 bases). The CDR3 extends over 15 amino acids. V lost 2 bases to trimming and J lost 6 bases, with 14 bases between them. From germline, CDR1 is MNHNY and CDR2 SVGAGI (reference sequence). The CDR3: CASSYGAAVGQPQHF. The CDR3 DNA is TGTGCCAGCAGTTACGGGGCGGCAGTGGGTCAGCCCCAGCATTTT.

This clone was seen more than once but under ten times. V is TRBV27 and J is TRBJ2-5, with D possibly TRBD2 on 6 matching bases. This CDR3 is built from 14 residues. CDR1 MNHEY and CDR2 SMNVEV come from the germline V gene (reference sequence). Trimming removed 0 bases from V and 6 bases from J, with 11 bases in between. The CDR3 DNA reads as TGTGCCAGCAGTTTATCTCAGGGAGGACAGACCCAGTACTTC. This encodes CASSLSQGGQTQYF.

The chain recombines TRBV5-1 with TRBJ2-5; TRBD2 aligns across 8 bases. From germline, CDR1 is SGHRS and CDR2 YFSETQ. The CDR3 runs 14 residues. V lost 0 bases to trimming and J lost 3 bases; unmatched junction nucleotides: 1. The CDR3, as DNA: TGCGCCAGCAGCTTGGAACTAGCGGAAGAGACCCAGTACTTC. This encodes CASSLELAEETQYF.

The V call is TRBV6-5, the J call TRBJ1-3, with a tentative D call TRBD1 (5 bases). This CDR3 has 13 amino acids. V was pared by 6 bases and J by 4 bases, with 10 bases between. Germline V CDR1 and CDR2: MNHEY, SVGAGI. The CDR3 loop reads CASRLSGGNTIYF. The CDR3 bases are TGTGCCAGCAGATTGTCAGGGGGAAACACCATATATTTT.

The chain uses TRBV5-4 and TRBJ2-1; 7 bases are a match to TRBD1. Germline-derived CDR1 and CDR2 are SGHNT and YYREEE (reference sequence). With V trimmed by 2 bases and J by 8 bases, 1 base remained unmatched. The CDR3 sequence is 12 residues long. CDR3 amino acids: CASSLGQDEQFF. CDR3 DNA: TGTGCCAGCAGCTTAGGACAGGATGAGCAGTTCTTC.

The CDR3 DNA reads as TGTGCCAGCAGCTTGATGACAGGGGGGGATCAGCCCCAGCATTTT. Amino acids: CASSLMTGGDQPQHF. The chain carries TRBV5-6 and TRBJ1-5; TRBD1 agrees at 9 bases. CDR1 is SGHDT and CDR2 is YYEEEE in the germline V gene. V shed 1 base and J 5 bases; nucleotides not matched to a gene: 4. This CDR3 has 15 residues.

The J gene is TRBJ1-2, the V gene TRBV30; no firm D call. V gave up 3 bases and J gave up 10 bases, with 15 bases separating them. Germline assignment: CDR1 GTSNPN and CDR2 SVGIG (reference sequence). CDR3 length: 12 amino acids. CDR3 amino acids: CAWRKEGPFYTF. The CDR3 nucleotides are TGTGCCTGGAGAAAGGAGGGCCCCTTCTACACCTTC.

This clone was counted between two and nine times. The CDR3 is CASSPGPGFPSSYEQYV. The CDR3 coding sequence is TGTGCCAGCTCACCAGGTCCGGGATTCCCTAGCTCCTACGAGCAGTACGTC. The genes are TRBV18 and TRBJ2-7, with D tentatively TRBD2 (5 bases). This CDR3 is 17 amino acids long. The germline CDR1 and CDR2 sequences are KGHSH and LQKENI. Trimming cost V 2 bases and J 0 bases, with 17 bases left between them.

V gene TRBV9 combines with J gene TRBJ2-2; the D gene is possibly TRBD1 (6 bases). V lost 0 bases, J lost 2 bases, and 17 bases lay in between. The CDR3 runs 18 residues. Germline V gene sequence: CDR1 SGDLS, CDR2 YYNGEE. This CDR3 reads CASSVVLSGTSNTGELFF. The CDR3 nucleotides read TGTGCCAGCAGCGTAGTATTATCCGGGACAAGCAACACCGGGGAGCTGTTTTTT.

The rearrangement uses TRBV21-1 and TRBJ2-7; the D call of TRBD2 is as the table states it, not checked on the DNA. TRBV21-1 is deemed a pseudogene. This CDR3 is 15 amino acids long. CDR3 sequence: CASSKVWREGYEQYV. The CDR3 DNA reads TGTGCCAGCAGCAAGGTTTGGCGGGAGGGCTACGAGCAGTACGTC.

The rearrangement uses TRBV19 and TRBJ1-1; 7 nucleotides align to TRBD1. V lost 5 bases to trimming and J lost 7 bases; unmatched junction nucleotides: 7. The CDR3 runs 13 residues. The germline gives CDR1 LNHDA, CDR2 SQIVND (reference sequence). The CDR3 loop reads CASSVKGASEAFF. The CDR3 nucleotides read TGTGCCAGTAGTGTAAAGGGGGCGAGTGAAGCTTTCTTT.

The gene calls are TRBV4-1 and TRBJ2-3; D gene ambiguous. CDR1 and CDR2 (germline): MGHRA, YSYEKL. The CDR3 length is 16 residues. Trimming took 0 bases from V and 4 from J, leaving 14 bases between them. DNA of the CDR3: TGCGCCAGCAGCCAAGATGACACCTTAGGCGCAGATACGCAGTATTTT. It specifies CASSQDDTLGADTQYF.

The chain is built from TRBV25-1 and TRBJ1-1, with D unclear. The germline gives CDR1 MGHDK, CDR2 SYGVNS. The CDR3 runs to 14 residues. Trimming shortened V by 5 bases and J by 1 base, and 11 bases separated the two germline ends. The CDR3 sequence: CASSPAGPNTEAFF. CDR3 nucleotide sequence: TGTGCCAGCAGTCCAGCAGGCCCGAACACTGAAGCTTTCTTT.

CDR3 nucleotides: TGTGCCTGGAACCCGGGACAGGGTGGAGAGACCCAGTACTTC. Amino acids: CAWNPGQGGETQYF. The rearrangement joins TRBV30 to TRBJ2-5, with 9 positions matching TRBD1. The V gene's germline CDR1 is GTSNPN and CDR2 SVGIG (reference sequence). The CDR3 totals 14 residues. Trimming at V came to 4 bases and at J to 4 bases, leaving 7 bases not matched to a gene.

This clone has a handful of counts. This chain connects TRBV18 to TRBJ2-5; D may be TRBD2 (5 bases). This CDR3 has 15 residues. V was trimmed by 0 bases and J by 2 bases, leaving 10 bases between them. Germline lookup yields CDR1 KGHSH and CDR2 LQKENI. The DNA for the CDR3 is TGTGCCAGCTCACCACCGTCGCCGGGGCAAGAGACCCAGTACTTC. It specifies CASSPPSPGQETQYF.

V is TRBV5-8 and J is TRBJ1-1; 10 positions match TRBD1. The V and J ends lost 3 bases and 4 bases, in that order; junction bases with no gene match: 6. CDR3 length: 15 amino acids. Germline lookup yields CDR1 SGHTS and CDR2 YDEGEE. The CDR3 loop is CASSSSRTGGTEAFF. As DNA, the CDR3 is TGTGCCAGCAGCTCCTCCAGGACAGGGGGCACTGAAGCTTTCTTT.

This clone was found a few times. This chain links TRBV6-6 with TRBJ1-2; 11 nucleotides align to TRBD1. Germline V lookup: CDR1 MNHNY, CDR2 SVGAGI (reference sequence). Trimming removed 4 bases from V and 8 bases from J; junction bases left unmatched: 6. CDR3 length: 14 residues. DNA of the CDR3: TGTGCCAGCAGTTCCGGGACAGGGGGGGGCGGCTACACCTTC. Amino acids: CASSSGTGGGGYTF.

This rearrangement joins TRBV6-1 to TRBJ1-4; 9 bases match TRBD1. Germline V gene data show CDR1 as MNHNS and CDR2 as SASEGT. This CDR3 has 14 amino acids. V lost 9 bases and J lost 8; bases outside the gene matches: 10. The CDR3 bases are TGTGCCAGTACAGGGGGCGGGCCGGGGGAAAAACTGTTTTTT. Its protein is CASTGGGPGEKLFF.

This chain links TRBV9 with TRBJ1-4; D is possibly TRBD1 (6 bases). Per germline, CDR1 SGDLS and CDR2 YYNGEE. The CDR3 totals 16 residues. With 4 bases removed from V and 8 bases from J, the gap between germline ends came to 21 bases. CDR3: CASSLRGAGPGEKLFF. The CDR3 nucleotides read TGTGCCAGCAGCCTCCGGGGGGCCGGTCCGGGGGAAAAACTGTTTTTT.